These 10 T cell receptor beta chains were sequenced from one sample in a study of blood T cell repertoires in COVID-19 (dated by TCRdb to about 2020). Libraries were constructed by the immunoSEQ multiplex PCR assay. TCRdb stores this immuneACCESS table with in-frame sequences only. Part of the clones is absent; in the studies checked, under half of the shortfall reflects unresolved V genes, and no reason is known for the rest. In all, the sample holds 170,000 or so clones, and more than 70% of those were seen once. Of the sample, roughly 7% falls within the top ten clones. Sequencing was done on a sample of peripheral blood. The receptor source for this set is a man aged 50 or older with active or convalescent COVID-19.

The sample holds one count of this clone. The chain combines TRBV23-1 with TRBJ1-1; 9 positions match TRBD1. TRBV23-1 is known as an ORF, though its function is uncertain. The trim removed 0 bases at V and 4 bases at J, leaving 12 bases unmatched. The CDR3 consists of 18 residues. CDR3 sequence reads: CASSQSGTGKNWGTEAFF. In DNA form, the CDR3 reads TGCGCCAGCAGTCAATCCGGGACAGGGAAAAATTGGGGCACTGAAGCTTTCTTT.

The V and J genes are TRBV25-1 and TRBJ2-1; 13 bases map to TRBD2. The CDR3 covers 15 residues. CDR1 is MGHDK and CDR2 is SYGVNS in the germline V gene. Germline trimming cut 3 bases from V and 5 bases from J; bases unmatched to any gene: 1. The CDR3 here is CASSEGLAGNNEQFF. The DNA of the CDR3 is TGTGCCAGCAGTGAGGGACTAGCGGGGAACAATGAGCAGTTCTTC. The full variable domain, in which reference TRBV25-1 and TRBJ2-1 provide the parts outside the CDR3, is EADIYQTPRYLVIGTGKKITLECSQTMGHDKMYWYQQDPGMELHLIHYSYGVNSTEKGDLSSESTVSRIRTEHFPLTLESARPSHTSQYLCASSEGLAGNNEQFFGPGTRLTVL.

This rearrangement joins TRBV7-6 to TRBJ2-5; TRBD2 aligns across 10 bases. V lost 5 bases to trimming and J lost 1 base; unmatched junction nucleotides: 7. The length of the CDR3 is 16 residues. Germline V gene data show CDR1 as SGHVS and CDR2 as FNYEAQ. CDR3 in amino acids: CASSPGLAGGQETQYF. The CDR3 DNA sequence: TGTGCCAGCAGCCCCGGGTTAGCGGGAGGCCAAGAGACCCAGTACTTC.

This clone was counted once. CDR3 loop: CASSVVTASGANVLTF. The CDR3 bases are TGTGCCAGCAGCGTAGTGACAGCGTCTGGGGCCAACGTCCTGACTTTC. This chain joins TRBV9 and TRBJ2-6; the D gene is possibly TRBD1 (5 bases). V gave up 0 bases and J gave up 1 base, with 8 bases separating them. The CDR3 covers 16 residues. The germline gives CDR1 SGDLS, CDR2 YYNGEE. Full variable domain (remainder filled in from reference TRBV9 and TRBJ2-6): DSGVTQTPKHLITATGQRVTLRCSPRSGDLSVYWYQQSLDQGLQFLIQYYNGEERAKGNILERFSAQQFPDLHSELNLSSLELGDSALYFCASSVVTASGANVLTFGAGSRLTVL.

V gene TRBV5-1 combines with J gene TRBJ2-1; 11 nucleotides align to TRBD1. J gave up 7 bases and V 3 bases, and 6 bases lay outside the gene matches. The CDR3 consists of 15 residues. Per germline, CDR1 SGHRS and CDR2 YFSETQ. The CDR3 coding sequence is TGCGCCAGCAGCTCAATGGGACAGGGGGTAAATGAGCAGTTCTTC. Translating it yields CASSSMGQGVNEQFF.

The chain has TRBV27 and TRBJ1-1; the D is unclear. This CDR3 is built from 14 residues. Germline CDR1 MNHEY, CDR2 SMNVEV (reference sequence). Trimming took off 4 bases at V and 3 bases at J, with 12 bases between the two ends. The CDR3 sequence is CASSSLGGDTEAFF. The CDR3 bases are TGTGCCAGCAGTTCGTTGGGCGGGGACACTGAAGCTTTCTTT.

This sequence joins TRBV10-1 and TRBJ2-5; D may be TRBD1 (6 bases). V lost 11 bases, J lost 4 bases, and 20 bases lay in between. Germline CDR1 is WNHNN and CDR2 is SYGVQD (reference sequence). The CDR3 sequence is 14 residues long. The CDR3, as DNA: TGCGCCCGATTGAAGACAGGCTTGGGAGAGACCCAGTACTTC. Amino acid sequence: CARLKTGLGETQYF.

The rearrangement links TRBV27 to TRBJ2-1, with 7 bases fitting TRBD1. Germline loops: CDR1 MNHEY, CDR2 SMNVEV (reference sequence). The CDR3 extends over 17 amino acids. The V segment lost 8 bases and the J segment 3 bases; nucleotides outside the gene matches: 16. CDR3 sequence: CASGPVYFGTDYNEQFF. In DNA, the CDR3 is TGTGCCAGCGGGCCCGTCTACTTTGGGACAGACTACAATGAGCAGTTCTTC.

CDR3 amino acids: CASSPSNNEQFF. In nucleotides, the CDR3 is TGTGCCAGCAGCCCTAGCAACAATGAGCAGTTCTTC. The chain carries TRBV7-9 and TRBJ2-1, with D maybe TRBD2 (5 bases). Germline CDR1 reads SEHNR; CDR2 reads FQNEAQ (reference sequence). The CDR3 is 12 amino acids. Trimming removed 5 bases from V and 5 bases from J, with 7 bases in between.

The chain links TRBV9 to TRBJ2-1, with D possibly matching TRBD1 (5 bases). This CDR3 contains 14 residues. V gave up 3 bases and J gave up 0 bases, with 7 bases separating them. Germline assignment: CDR1 SGDLS and CDR2 YYNGEE. The CDR3 here is CASSGGRSYNEQFF. The CDR3 DNA follows: TGTGCCAGCAGCGGGGGCCGCTCCTACAATGAGCAGTTCTTC.